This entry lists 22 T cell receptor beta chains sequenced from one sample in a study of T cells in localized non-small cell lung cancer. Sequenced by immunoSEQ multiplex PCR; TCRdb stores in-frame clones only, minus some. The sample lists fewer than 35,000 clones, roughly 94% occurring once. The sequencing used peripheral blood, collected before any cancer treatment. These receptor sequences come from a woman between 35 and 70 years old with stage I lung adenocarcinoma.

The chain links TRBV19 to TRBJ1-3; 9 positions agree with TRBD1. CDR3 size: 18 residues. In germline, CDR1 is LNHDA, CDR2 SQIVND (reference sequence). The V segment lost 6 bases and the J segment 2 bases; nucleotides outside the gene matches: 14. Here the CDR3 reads CASSPGQGRSVPGNTIYF. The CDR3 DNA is TGTGCCAGTAGCCCGGGACAGGGCCGTAGTGTCCCTGGAAACACCATATATTTT. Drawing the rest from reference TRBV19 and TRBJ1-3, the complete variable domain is DGGITQSPKYLFRKEGQNVTLSCEQNLNHDAMYWYRQDPGQGLRLIYYSQIVNDFQKGDIAEGYSVSREKKESFPLTVTSAQKNPTAFYLCASSPGQGRSVPGNTIYFGEGSWLTVV.

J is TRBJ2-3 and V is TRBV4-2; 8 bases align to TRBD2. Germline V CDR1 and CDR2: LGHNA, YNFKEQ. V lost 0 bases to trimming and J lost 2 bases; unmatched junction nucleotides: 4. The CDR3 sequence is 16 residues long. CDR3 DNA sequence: TGTGCCAGCAGCCAAGAGAATAGCGGGAACACAGATACGCAGTATTTT. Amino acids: CASSQENSGNTDTQYF.

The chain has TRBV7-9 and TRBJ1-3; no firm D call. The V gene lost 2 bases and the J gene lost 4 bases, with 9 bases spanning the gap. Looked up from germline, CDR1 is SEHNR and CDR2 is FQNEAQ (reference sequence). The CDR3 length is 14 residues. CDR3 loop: CASSLTISGNTIYF. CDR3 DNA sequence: TGTGCCAGCAGCTTAACCATTTCGGGAAACACCATATATTTT.

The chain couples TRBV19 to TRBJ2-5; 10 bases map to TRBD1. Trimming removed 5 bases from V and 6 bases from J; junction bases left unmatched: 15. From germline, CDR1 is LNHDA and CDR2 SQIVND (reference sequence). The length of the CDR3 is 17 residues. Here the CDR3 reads CASSRQGASTPEKTQYF. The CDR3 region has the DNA TGTGCCAGTAGTCGACAGGGGGCGTCCACCCCCGAAAAGACCCAGTACTTC.

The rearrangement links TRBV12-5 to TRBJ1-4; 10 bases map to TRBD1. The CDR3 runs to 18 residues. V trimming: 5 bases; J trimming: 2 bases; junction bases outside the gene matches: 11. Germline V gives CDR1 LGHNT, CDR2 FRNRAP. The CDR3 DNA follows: TGTGCTAGTGGTCCCTCGTTCCGGGACAGGGGTACTAATGAAAAACTGTTTTTT. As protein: CASGPSFRDRGTNEKLFF.

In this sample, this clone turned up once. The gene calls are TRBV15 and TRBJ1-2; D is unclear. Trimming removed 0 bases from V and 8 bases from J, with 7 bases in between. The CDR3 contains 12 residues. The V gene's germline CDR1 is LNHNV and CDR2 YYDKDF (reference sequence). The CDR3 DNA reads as TGTGCCACCAGCAGAGATCATCGGGGCTACACCTTC. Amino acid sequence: CATSRDHRGYTF.

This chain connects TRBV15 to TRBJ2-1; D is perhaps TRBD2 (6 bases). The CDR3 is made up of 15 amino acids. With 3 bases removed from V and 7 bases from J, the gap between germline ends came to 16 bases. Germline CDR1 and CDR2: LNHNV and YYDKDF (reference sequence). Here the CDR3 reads CATSRGLIHPNEQFF. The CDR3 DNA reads TGTGCCACCAGCAGGGGACTGATTCACCCTAATGAGCAGTTCTTC.

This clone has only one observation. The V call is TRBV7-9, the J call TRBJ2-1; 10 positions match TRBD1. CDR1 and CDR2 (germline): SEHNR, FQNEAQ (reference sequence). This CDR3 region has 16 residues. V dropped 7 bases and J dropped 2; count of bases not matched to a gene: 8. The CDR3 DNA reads TGTGCCAGCAACTCCAATGACAGGGGGCCCTACAATGAGCAGTTCTTC. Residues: CASNSNDRGPYNEQFF.

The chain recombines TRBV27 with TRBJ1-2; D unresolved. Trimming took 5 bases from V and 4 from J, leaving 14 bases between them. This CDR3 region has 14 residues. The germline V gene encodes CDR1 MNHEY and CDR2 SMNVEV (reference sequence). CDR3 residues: CASSRTAGLYGYTF. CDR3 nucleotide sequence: TGTGCCAGCAGTCGGACCGCCGGACTCTATGGCTACACCTTC.

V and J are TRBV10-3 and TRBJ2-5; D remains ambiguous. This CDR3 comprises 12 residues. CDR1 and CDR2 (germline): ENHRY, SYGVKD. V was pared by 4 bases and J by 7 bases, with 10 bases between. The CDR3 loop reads CAISGYKGTQYF. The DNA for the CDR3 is TGTGCCATCAGTGGATACAAAGGGACCCAGTACTTC.

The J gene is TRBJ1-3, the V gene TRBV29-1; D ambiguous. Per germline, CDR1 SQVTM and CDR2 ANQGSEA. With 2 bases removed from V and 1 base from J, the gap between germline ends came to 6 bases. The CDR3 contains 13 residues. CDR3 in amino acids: CSVETASGNTIYF. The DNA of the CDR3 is TGCAGCGTTGAAACAGCATCTGGAAACACCATATATTTT.

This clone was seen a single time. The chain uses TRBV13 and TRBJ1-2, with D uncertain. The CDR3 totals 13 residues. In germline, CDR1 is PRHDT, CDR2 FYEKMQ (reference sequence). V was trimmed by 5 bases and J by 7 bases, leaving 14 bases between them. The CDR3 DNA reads TGTGCCAGCAGCACCGGGCCCGGAGGTGGCTACACCTTC. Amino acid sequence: CASSTGPGGGYTF. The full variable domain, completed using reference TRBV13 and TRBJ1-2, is AAGVIQSPRHLIKEKRETATLKCYPIPRHDTVYWYQQGPGQDPQFLISFYEKMQSDKGSIPDRFSAQQFSDYHSELNMSSLELGDSALYFCASSTGPGGGYTFGSGTRLTVV.

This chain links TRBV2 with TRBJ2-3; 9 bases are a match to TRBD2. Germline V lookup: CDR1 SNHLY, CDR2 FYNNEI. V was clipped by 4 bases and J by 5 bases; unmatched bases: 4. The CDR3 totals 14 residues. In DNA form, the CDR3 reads TGTGCCAGCAGTGGGACTAGCGCTGAAGATACGCAGTATTTT. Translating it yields CASSGTSAEDTQYF.

The CDR3 here is CASSAPDGYTEAFF. CDR3 nucleotide sequence: TGTGCCAGCAGCGCGCCGGACGGATACACTGAAGCTTTCTTT. The gene calls are TRBV5-4 and TRBJ1-1; unclear D gene. V dropped 4 bases and J dropped 3 bases, with 13 bases sitting between them. The length of the CDR3 is 14 residues. CDR1 and CDR2 from the germline V gene are SGHNT and YYREEE (reference sequence). The full variable domain, rest sourced from reference TRBV5-4 and TRBJ1-1, is ETGVTQSPTHLIKTRGQQVTLRCSSQSGHNTVSWYQQALGQGPQFIFQYYREEENGRGNFPPRFSGLQFPNYSSELNVNALELDDSALYLCASSAPDGYTEAFFGQGTRLTVV.

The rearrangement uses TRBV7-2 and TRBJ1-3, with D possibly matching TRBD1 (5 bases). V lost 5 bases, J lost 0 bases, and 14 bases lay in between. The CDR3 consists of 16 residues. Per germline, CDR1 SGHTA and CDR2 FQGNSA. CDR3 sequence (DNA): TGTGCCAGCAGCCCCTGGGGACGCAGCTCTGGAAACACCATATATTTT. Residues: CASSPWGRSSGNTIYF.

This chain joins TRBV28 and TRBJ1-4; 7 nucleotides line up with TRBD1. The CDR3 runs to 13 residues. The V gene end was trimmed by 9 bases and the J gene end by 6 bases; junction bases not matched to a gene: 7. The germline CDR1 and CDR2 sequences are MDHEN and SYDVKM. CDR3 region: CASKGGADEKLFF. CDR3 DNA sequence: TGTGCCAGTAAAGGGGGCGCCGATGAAAAACTGTTTTTT.

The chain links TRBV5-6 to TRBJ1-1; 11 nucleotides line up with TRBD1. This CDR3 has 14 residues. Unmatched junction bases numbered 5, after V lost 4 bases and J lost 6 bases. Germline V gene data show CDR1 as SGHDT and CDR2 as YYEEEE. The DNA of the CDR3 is TGTGCCAGCAGCCGCGGGACAGGGGGGGCTGAAGCTTTCTTT. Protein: CASSRGTGGAEAFF.

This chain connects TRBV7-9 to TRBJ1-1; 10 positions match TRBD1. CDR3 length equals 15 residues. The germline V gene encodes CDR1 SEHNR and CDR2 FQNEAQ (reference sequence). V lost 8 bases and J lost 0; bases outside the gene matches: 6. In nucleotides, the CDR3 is TGTGCCAGCGCCCGGGACAGGGGATTGAACACTGAAGCTTTCTTT. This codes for CASARDRGLNTEAFF.

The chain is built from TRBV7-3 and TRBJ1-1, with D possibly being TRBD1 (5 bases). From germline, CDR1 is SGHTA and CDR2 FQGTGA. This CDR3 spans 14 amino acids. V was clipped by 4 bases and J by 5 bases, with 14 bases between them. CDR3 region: CASSSKGVQTEAFF. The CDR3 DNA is TGTGCCAGCAGCTCTAAAGGGGTTCAGACTGAAGCTTTCTTT.

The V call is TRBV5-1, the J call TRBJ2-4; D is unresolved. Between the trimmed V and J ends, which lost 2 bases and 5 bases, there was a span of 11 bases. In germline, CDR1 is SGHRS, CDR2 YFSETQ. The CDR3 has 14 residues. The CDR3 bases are TGCGCCAGCAGCTTTAACGGACCCGAAAACATTCAGTACTTC. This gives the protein CASSFNGPENIQYF.

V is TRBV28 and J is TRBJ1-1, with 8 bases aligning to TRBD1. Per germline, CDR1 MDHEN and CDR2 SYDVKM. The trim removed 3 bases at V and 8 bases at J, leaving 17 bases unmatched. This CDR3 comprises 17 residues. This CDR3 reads CASSFPRFDDRGREAFF. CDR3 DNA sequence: TGTGCCAGCAGTTTTCCCAGGTTTGACGACAGGGGCCGAGAAGCTTTCTTT.

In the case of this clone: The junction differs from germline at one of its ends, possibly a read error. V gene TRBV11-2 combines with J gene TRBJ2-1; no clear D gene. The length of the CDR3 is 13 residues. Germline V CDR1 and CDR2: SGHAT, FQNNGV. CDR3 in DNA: TGTGCCAGCAGCTTATTGACCTACAATGAGCAGCTCTTC. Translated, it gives CASSLLTYNEQLF.